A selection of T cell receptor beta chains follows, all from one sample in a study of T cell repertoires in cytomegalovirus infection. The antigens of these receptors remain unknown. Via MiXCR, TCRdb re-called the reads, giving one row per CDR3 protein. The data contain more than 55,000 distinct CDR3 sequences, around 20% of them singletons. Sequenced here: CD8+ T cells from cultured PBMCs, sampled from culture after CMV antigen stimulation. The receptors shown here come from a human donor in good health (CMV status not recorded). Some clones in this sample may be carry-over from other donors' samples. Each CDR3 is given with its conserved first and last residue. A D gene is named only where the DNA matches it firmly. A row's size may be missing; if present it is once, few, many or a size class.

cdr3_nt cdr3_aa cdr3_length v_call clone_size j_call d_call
TGTGCCAGCAGTTTCGGAGGAAGGGCTTACTATAATTCACCCCTCCACTTT CASSFGGRAYYNSPLHF 17 TRBV27 NA TRBJ1-6 NA
TGTGCCAGCAGTCCTAGTAAGGTTGTGGAGACCCAGTACTTC CASSPSKVVETQYF 14 TRBV12-3/TRBV12-4 few TRBJ2-5 NA
TGTGCCAGCAGCTCACGGACAGGAGCTGACTACACCTTC CASSSRTGADYTF 13 TRBV7-9 many TRBJ1-2 TRBD1
TGTGCCAGTAGTATAGTCCCCGGGACGAACACTGAAGCTTTCTTT CASSIVPGTNTEAFF 15 TRBV19 NA TRBJ1-1 NA
TGCGCCAGCAGCCAAGAAAGCGGCGGAGCAGGGGAGCTGTTTTTT CASSQESGGAGELFF 15 TRBV4-3 NA TRBJ2-2 NA
TGTGCCTGGAGTGTACTTAGGGGGCGCGATATTCTGAACACTGAAGCTTTCTTT CAWSVLRGRDILNTEAFF 18 TRBV30 NA TRBJ1-1 TRBD1
TGTGCCAGCAGTTTGTACAGGGGGCTCTATGGCTACACCTTC CASSLYRGLYGYTF 14 TRBV27 few TRBJ1-2 TRBD1
TGTGCCAGCAGCTTAGCGACGGAGATGAACACTGAAGCTTTCTTT CASSLATEMNTEAFF 15 TRBV7-8 few TRBJ1-1 NA
TGTGCCAGCAGTCTAAGCCCGGGCTCTAGCAATCAGCCCCAGCATTTT CASSLSPGSSNQPQHF 16 TRBV27 NA TRBJ1-5 NA
TGTGCCAGCAGCCAAGCGGCAGGGTGGGGCACCGGGGAGCTGTTTTTT CASSQAAGWGTGELFF 16 TRBV4-2 few TRBJ2-2 NA
TGTGCCAGCAGTTTAGCAGGGGCGCCGGGAAAAAACATTCAGTACTTC CASSLAGAPGKNIQYF 16 TRBV12-3/TRBV12-4 NA TRBJ2-4 NA
TGTGCCAGCAGTGAATACGGGAGGGAGCGGATAAGTGATCAGCCCCAGCATTTT CASSEYGRERISDQPQHF 18 TRBV6-1 NA TRBJ1-5 NA
TGTGCCAGCAGCCCACTGACTAGCGTCTATTTTTTCTCCTACAATGAGCAGTTCTTC CASSPLTSVYFFSYNEQFF 19 TRBV11-2 NA TRBJ2-1 TRBD2
TGTGCCAGCAGTTTTCTAACCCCGACAGGGGGCGCGGGCTACACCTTC CASSFLTPTGGAGYTF 16 TRBV28 NA TRBJ1-2 TRBD1
TGTGCCATCAGTGAGTCTGAGGAGAACACTGAAGCTTTCTTT CAISESEENTEAFF 14 TRBV10-3 NA TRBJ1-1 NA
TGTGCCAGCAGCTCTAGGACTAGCGGACTCGGAGAGACCCAGTACTTC CASSSRTSGLGETQYF 16 TRBV11-2 NA TRBJ2-5 TRBD2
TGCAGCGTTGAAGATGTGCAGAGTACCTATGGCTACACCTTC CSVEDVQSTYGYTF 14 TRBV29-1 NA TRBJ1-2 NA
TGTGCCAGCAGTTTTACAGTTAACTATGGCTACACCTTC CASSFTVNYGYTF 13 TRBV12-3/TRBV12-4 few TRBJ1-2 NA
TGCGCCAGCAGGGGCATGAACACTGAAGCTTTCTTT CASRGMNTEAFF 12 TRBV5-1 NA TRBJ1-1 NA
TGTGCCAGCAGCCCCACTCCCACAGGGAGAAGGGATGGCTACACCTTC CASSPTPTGRRDGYTF 16 TRBV7-8 few TRBJ1-2 NA
TGTGCCAGCAGTGGACGGGATGTTAGGGACCAGACACTAGATACGCAGTATTTT CASSGRDVRDQTLDTQYF 18 TRBV6-1 few TRBJ2-3 NA
TGTGCCAGCAGACAGGATTTCTCTGGAAACACCATATATTTT CASRQDFSGNTIYF 14 TRBV2 few TRBJ1-3 NA
TGTGCCAGCAGTCCCTCCGGAAAGCGGGCTTTCTTT CASSPSGKRAFF 12 TRBV6-1 NA TRBJ1-1 NA
TGCGCCAGCAGCCAAGTAAGGGGGCATACTGAAGCTTTCTTT CASSQVRGHTEAFF 14 TRBV4-3 NA TRBJ1-1 TRBD1
TGTGCCAGCAGCAGGGACGAAGAGCAGTTCTTC CASSRDEEQFF 11 TRBV9 NA TRBJ2-1 NA
TGTGCCAGCAGCTTAGGGGACAGGGCTCAGCCCCAGCATTTT CASSLGDRAQPQHF 14 TRBV7-6 NA TRBJ1-5 TRBD1
TGTGCCAGCAGCCCCTGGGGGGACGAGCAGTACTTC CASSPWGDEQYF 12 TRBV6-2/TRBV6-3 many TRBJ2-7 NA
TGTGCCTGGAAGCGATTCTCCTACGAGCAGTACTTC CAWKRFSYEQYF 12 TRBV2 NA TRBJ2-7 NA
TGTGCCAGCAAGTGGGGGAACACTGAAGCTTTCTTT CASKWGNTEAFF 12 TRBV28 few TRBJ1-1 NA
TGTGCCAGCAGCCCGGGGGGCGAGTTCAATGAGCAGTTCTTC CASSPGGEFNEQFF 14 TRBV7-2 few TRBJ2-1 NA
TGCGCCAGCAGCCCCTCGGGGGGCAATAACTATGGCTACACCTTC CASSPSGGNNYGYTF 15 TRBV5-1 few TRBJ1-2 NA
TGTGCCAGCAGCTTAGGTGTCGGGTTTTCCTCCTACGAGCAGTACTTC CASSLGVGFSSYEQYF 16 TRBV11-2 NA TRBJ2-7 NA
TGTGCCAGCAGCCCCCCCATCACCTACGAGCAGTACTTC CASSPPITYEQYF 13 TRBV7-9 few TRBJ2-7 NA
TGTGCCAGCAGTTTACCACAGGTTCCTAGCACAGATACGCAGTATTTT CASSLPQVPSTDTQYF 16 TRBV28 few TRBJ2-3 NA
TGTGCCAGCAGCCCCGGACTTTCTGGCACTAAAGCTTTCTTT CASSPGLSGTKAFF 14 TRBV3-1 NA TRBJ1-1 NA
TGCGCCAGCAGCCAAGGACTTGATCCTGGAAACACCATATATTTT CASSQGLDPGNTIYF 15 TRBV4-1 NA TRBJ1-3 NA
TGCGCCAGCAGCTTGGGCACACTTGGCGAAACCGGGGAGCTGTTTTTT CASSLGTLGETGELFF 16 TRBV5-1 NA TRBJ2-2 NA
TGTGCCAGCAGCGACCAGGGGGCGAGTGGCTACACCTTC CASSDQGASGYTF 13 TRBV9 NA TRBJ1-2 TRBD1
TGTGCCAGCACCAAGACAGGGAGAGTCGACGAGCAGTACTTC CASTKTGRVDEQYF 14 TRBV12-3/TRBV12-4 NA TRBJ2-7 TRBD1
TGTGCCAGCAGCTTCCGCGGGGGGGCCCACAATGAGCAGTTCTTC CASSFRGGAHNEQFF 15 TRBV7-2 few TRBJ2-1 TRBD2
TGTGCCAGCAGCCATGAACAGGTGGAGCATGAAAAACTGTTTTTT CASSHEQVEHEKLFF 15 TRBV4-2 few TRBJ1-4 NA
TGTGCCAGCAGAGCCTTCGGGCCAGAAATACCGAGCTCCTACAATGAGCAGTTCTTC CASRAFGPEIPSSYNEQFF 19 TRBV6-6 few TRBJ2-1 NA
TGTGCCAGCAGCCCGGGGGGGGGCTCCTACGAGCAGTACTTC CASSPGGGSYEQYF 14 TRBV9 few TRBJ2-7 TRBD2
TGTGCCACCGTTAGACAGGGGAATGGCTACACCTTC CATVRQGNGYTF 12 TRBV27 NA TRBJ1-2 TRBD1
TGCGCCAGCAGCCAAGATGGCGGAAGCACTGAAGCTTTCTTT CASSQDGGSTEAFF 14 TRBV4-1 many TRBJ1-1 NA
TGCGCCAGCAGGGAAGAGGACGGTTTATCCTACAATGAGCAGTTCTTC CASREEDGLSYNEQFF 16 TRBV4-1 NA TRBJ2-1 NA
TGTGCCAGCAGTCCGGGCCACGAGCAGTACTTT CASSPGHEQYF 11 TRBV7-1 NA TRBJ2-7 NA
TGCGCCAGCAGCCAGGTAGCAGACGGCTACGAGCAGTACTTC CASSQVADGYEQYF 14 TRBV4-1 NA TRBJ2-7 NA
TGTGCCAGCAGTTACCTCGCGGCGGGGCCCTCCTACAATGAGCAGTTCTTC CASSYLAAGPSYNEQFF 17 TRBV6-6 few TRBJ2-1 NA
TGTGCCAGCAGCTTGGACAGTATCATGAACACTGAAGCTTTCTTT CASSLDSIMNTEAFF 15 TRBV5-5 few TRBJ1-1 NA
TGTGCCAGCAGTTACTCGATGAGGGTCGGCTACACCTTC CASSYSMRVGYTF 13 TRBV6-5 NA TRBJ1-2 NA
TGCGCCAGCAGCCAAGATTTCGCCGCAACTAATGAAAAACTGTTTTTT CASSQDFAATNEKLFF 16 TRBV4-3 few TRBJ1-4 NA
TGTGCCAGCAGCAACGAACAGGGAAACTACGAGCAGTACTTC CASSNEQGNYEQYF 14 TRBV7-9 NA TRBJ2-7 NA
TGTGCCAGCAGCCCTACGGCCTTTGAAGCTTTCTTT CASSPTAFEAFF 12 TRBV11-2 NA TRBJ1-1 NA
TGTGCCAGCAGCTTTTTGGTGGACAGCAGGGATACGCAGTATTTT CASSFLVDSRDTQYF 15 TRBV7-9 NA TRBJ2-3 NA
TGTGCCAGCACTACCGGGACAGGGATACAACAGGGCTACACCTTC CASTTGTGIQQGYTF 15 TRBV6-1 NA TRBJ1-2 TRBD1